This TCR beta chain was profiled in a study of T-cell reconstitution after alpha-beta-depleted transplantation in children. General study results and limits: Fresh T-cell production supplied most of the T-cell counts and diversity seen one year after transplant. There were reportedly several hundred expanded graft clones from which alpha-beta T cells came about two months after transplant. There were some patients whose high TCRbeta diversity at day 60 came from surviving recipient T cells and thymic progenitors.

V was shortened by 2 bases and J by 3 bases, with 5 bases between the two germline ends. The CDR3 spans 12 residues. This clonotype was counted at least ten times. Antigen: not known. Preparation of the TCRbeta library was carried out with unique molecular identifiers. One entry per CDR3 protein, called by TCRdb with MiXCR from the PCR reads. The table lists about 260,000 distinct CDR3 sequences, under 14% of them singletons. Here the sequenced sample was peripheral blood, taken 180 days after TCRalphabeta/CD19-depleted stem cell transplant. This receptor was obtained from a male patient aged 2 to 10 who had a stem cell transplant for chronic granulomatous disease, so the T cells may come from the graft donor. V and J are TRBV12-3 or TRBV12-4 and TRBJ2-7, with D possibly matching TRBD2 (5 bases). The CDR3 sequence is CASSLRDYEQYF. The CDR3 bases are TGTGCCAGCAGTTTACGGGACTACGAGCAGTACTTC.